These T cell receptor beta chains were read from a single sample in a study of T cell responses to AZD1222 COVID-19 vaccine. Method: immunoSEQ multiplex PCR; TCRdb's copy keeps in-frame clones and lacks some. The sample shows around 90,000 clones, 70% to 90% of them seen only once. Sequencing used peripheral blood, obtained on day 0 of AZD1222 vaccination. The receptors come from an adult in good health. CDR3s include the opening cysteine and the closing phenylalanine or tryptophan.

v_gene: TRBV5-4
j_gene: TRBJ1-3
CDR3aa: CASSLRGSGNTIYF

v_gene: TRBV19
j_gene: TRBJ2-3
CDR3aa: CASSIAGTDTQYF

v_gene: TRBV5-1
j_gene: TRBJ2-3
CDR3aa: CASSWGEGTQYF

v_gene: TRBV27
j_gene: TRBJ1-2
CDR3aa: CASRPRIIDYGYTF

v_gene: TRBV5-5
j_gene: TRBJ2-5
CDR3aa: CASSFGASGGETQYF

v_gene: TRBV6-1
j_gene: TRBJ2-5
CDR3aa: CASSEPSGGATDF

v_gene: TRBV9
j_gene: TRBJ2-2
CDR3aa: CASSVVQTGELFF

v_gene: TRBV19
j_gene: TRBJ2-7
CDR3aa: CASSIRRRAQSSYEQYF

v_gene: TRBV12-3/TRBV12-4
j_gene: TRBJ2-3
CDR3aa: CASGDSYTDTQYF

v_gene: TRBV27
j_gene: TRBJ2-1
CDR3aa: CASNRQGRDEQFF

v_gene: TRBV19
j_gene: TRBJ1-1
CDR3aa: CASSTLDSMNTEAFF

v_gene: TRBV14
j_gene: TRBJ1-5
CDR3aa: CASSRDHNQPQHF

v_gene: TRBV18
j_gene: TRBJ1-1
CDR3aa: CASSEGVNTEAFF

v_gene: TRBV9
j_gene: TRBJ2-3
CDR3aa: CASSVATGTEVDTQYF

v_gene: TRBV6-5
j_gene: TRBJ2-1
CDR3aa: CASRPGRLGGNEQFF

v_gene: TRBV4-1
j_gene: TRBJ2-2
CDR3aa: CASSHLGTGKNTGELFF

v_gene: TRBV9
j_gene: TRBJ2-3
CDR3aa: CASSKTSGSTDTQYF

v_gene: TRBV12-3/TRBV12-4
j_gene: TRBJ1-1
CDR3aa: CASSYQQAEAFF

v_gene: TRBV18
j_gene: TRBJ1-1
CDR3aa: CASSPISVGNTEAFF

v_gene: TRBV7-9
j_gene: TRBJ2-7
CDR3aa: CASSTSGTGVIEQYF

v_gene: TRBV3-1/TRBV3-2
j_gene: TRBJ1-3
CDR3aa: CASSRPGTGGSGNTIYF

v_gene: TRBV5-1
j_gene: TRBJ1-1
CDR3aa: CASSLTGMNTEAFF

v_gene: TRBV5-1
j_gene: TRBJ2-1
CDR3aa: CASSYGETYYNEQFF

v_gene: TRBV5-8
j_gene: TRBJ2-3
CDR3aa: CASSLGGTSGAADTQYF

v_gene: TRBV3-1/TRBV3-2
j_gene: TRBJ1-1
CDR3aa: CASSPQIAGYTEAFF

v_gene: TRBV30
j_gene: TRBJ2-7
CDR3aa: CAWSDNTYEQYF

v_gene: TRBV5-1
j_gene: TRBJ2-7
CDR3aa: CASSFSGNPYEQYF

v_gene: TRBV9
j_gene: TRBJ1-2
CDR3aa: CASSVGGSEGGYTF

v_gene: TRBV5-1
j_gene: TRBJ1-2
CDR3aa: CASSLVGGGGYTF

v_gene: TRBV19
j_gene: TRBJ1-5
CDR3aa: CASSIFGRGSNQPQHF

v_gene: TRBV7-6
j_gene: TRBJ2-5
CDR3aa: CASRTLAGVQETQYF

v_gene: TRBV12-3/TRBV12-4
j_gene: TRBJ1-1
CDR3aa: CASSLAGTEAFF

v_gene: TRBV5-5
j_gene: TRBJ1-6
CDR3aa: CASSSRGNSPLHF

v_gene: TRBV19
j_gene: TRBJ2-2
CDR3aa: CASIWRNANTGELFF

v_gene: TRBV25-1
j_gene: TRBJ2-1
CDR3aa: CASSELLTANEQFF

v_gene: TRBV18
j_gene: TRBJ2-1
CDR3aa: CASSRRDSYNEQFF

v_gene: TRBV12-3/TRBV12-4
j_gene: TRBJ1-5
CDR3aa: CASSLNDQPQHF

v_gene: TRBV19
j_gene: TRBJ1-5
CDR3aa: CASSRRQGQQPQHF

v_gene: TRBV30
j_gene: TRBJ2-5
CDR3aa: CAWSVAWGETQYF

v_gene: TRBV6-5
j_gene: TRBJ1-5
CDR3aa: CASMTPTGSNQPQHF

v_gene: TRBV24-1
j_gene: TRBJ1-2
CDR3aa: CATSDPDRVYGYTF